The present entry profiles one TCR beta chain with its context. With 3 bases clipped from V and 0 bases from J, the junction kept 7 bases outside the gene matches. The CDR3 has 16 residues. The germline gives CDR1 MGHRA, CDR2 YSYEKL. How the authors handled the data: Scientists estimated how many nucleated cells there were by amplifying reference gene primers. This table comes from immunoSEQ multiplex PCR, and its TCRdb copy is limited to in-frame clones, with some not included. That table supplies the V and J calls and clone size; D and trimming were determined from the DNA. This sample yields just over 350,000 clones, of which roughly nine tenths are seen a single time; approximately 3.1% belongs to the top ten. These data originate in a study of blood T cell repertoires in COVID-19. Turning to the study itself: Sample material is recorded as cDNA or gDNA derived from T cells, B-cell-depleted T cells, or PBMCs.

The study recruited people aged roughly 18 to 100 years across under 25 US areas. This sequence joins TRBV4-1 and TRBJ2-7, with 8 bases aligning to TRBD2. The sample taken for sequencing was PBMCs or T cells enriched from blood (not recorded which). The sequence was obtained from a woman younger than 45 who had recovered from COVID-19. CDR3 DNA sequence: TGCGCCAGCAGCCAGGAACTAGCGGTTAGCTCCTACGAGCAGTACTTC. Residues: CASSQELAVSSYEQYF.